What follows describes a single T cell receptor beta chain. The antigen is unknown. It was with 60 Vbeta and 13 Jbeta primers that the PCR ran. Libraries were prepared by immunoSEQ multiplex PCR; TCRdb keeps only in-frame clonotypes and omits some of them. The repertoire holds just over 200,000 clones, about 81% seen once, with around 2.7% in the top ten. Germline values: CDR1 SQVTM, CDR2 ANQGSEA. With V trimmed by 7 bases and J by 3 bases, 4 bases remained unmatched. The CDR3 totals 12 residues. These data belong to a study of cytomegalovirus exposure and HLA in healthy donors. Study findings and constraints: In a later analysis, most CMV-associated TCR beta chains appeared HLA-restricted.

This clonotype was obtained from a woman in her 40s in good health and CMV-seronegative. The chain joins TRBV29-1 to TRBJ2-5, with 8 bases fitting TRBD1. The sequenced sample consisted of PBMCs. In DNA form, the CDR3 reads TGCAGCGCCTTGACAGGGGAAGAGACCCAGTACTTC. The encoded protein is CSALTGEETQYF.